This T cell receptor beta chain was sequenced during a study of breast tumors, draining lymph nodes, adjacent tissues listed by TCRdb under 2016. With respect to the entire study: In breast cancer patients, the study compared the TCR beta repertoires of tumor, adjacent nontumor tissue and axillary lymph nodes. The study aimed to assess the relationships and possible T-cell exchange between tumor, surrounding tissue and draining lymph node repertoires in human breast cancer. General findings and caveats noted by the study authors: Tumors showed preferential V and J gene usage, and their T-cell repertoire diversity fell below that of lymph nodes yet above that of nontumor tissue. Rather than being directly demonstrated, the conclusion that tumor T cells originate in lymph nodes was presented as consistent with a hypothesis. A scenario in which most tumor T cells derive from the lymph node and then expand within tumor tissue was judged to be consistent with the data. In luminal-like breast cancer, tumor and nontumor tissue repertoires resembled each other significantly more than in basal-like breast cancer.

Reads for this sample came from an Illumina HiSeq 2000. TCR beta chain libraries were generated through multiplex PCR amplification. The amplified TCR beta chain products were analyzed by high-throughput sequencing. TCRdb ran its own pipeline on the public reads, namely fastp trimming at Q25 and MiXCR clone calling, and kept in-frame beta chains. All rows with the same CDR3 protein become a single entry with the most common DNA and genes. In this sample the table shows some 25,000 distinct CDR3 sequences, roughly 20% of which occur a single time. Less than 15% of the sample goes to the ten largest clones. In the case of this clonotype: The antigen it binds to is not known. A much larger clone is a single base away; this may be a read error.

Trimming takes 6 bases off V and 5 bases off J; junction bases not matched to a gene: 13. CDR1 and CDR2, looked up from the germline V gene, are MDHEN and SYDVKM. Inclusive of the bounding cysteine and phenylalanine, the CDR3 is 16 residues long. Of the read, only the CDR3 DNA is kept; its 48 bases are in frame from base 1. Recombination joined TRBV28 with TRBJ2-7; 10 bases in the junction line up with TRBD1. The specimen was breast tumor tissue. The clonotype originates from a female donor with breast cancer. Some clones in this sample may be carry-over from other donors' samples. The nucleotide sequence reads TGTGCCAGCAGACCAATGGGACAGGGGATACTCCACGAGCAGTACTTC. Translation gives CASRPMGQGILHEQYF.